Each of the 12 T cell receptor beta chains below was sequenced from the same sample in a study of PD-1 blockade in classical Hodgkin lymphoma. Only in-frame clones appear in the TCRdb table, and some are missing; sequencing was by immunoSEQ multiplex PCR. The data show about 47,000 clones, with 60% to 80% seen just once and under 20% held by the top ten. Specified time point: cycle 4 day 1 (C4D1), after less than seven weeks of nivolumab. Patients all relapsed after autologous stem cell transplantation, and there was variation in brentuximab vedotin exposure. The sequenced sample was peripheral blood mononuclear cells (PBMCs), obtained before the fourth cycle of nivolumab. These receptors all stem from a human donor with classical Hodgkin lymphoma.

The chain uses TRBV10-3 and TRBJ2-7; no firm D call. Germline CDR1 ENHRY, CDR2 SYGVKD. Trimming pared 0 bases from V and 0 bases from J, leaving 6 bases between. The length of the CDR3 is 14 residues. CDR3 amino acids: CAISESPGSYEQYF. The CDR3 bases are TGTGCCATCAGTGAGTCTCCGGGCTCCTACGAGCAGTACTTC.

The chain uses TRBV28 and TRBJ1-5; 10 nucleotides agree with TRBD1. V shed 7 bases and J 3 bases; nucleotides not matched to a gene: 9. Germline V gives CDR1 MDHEN, CDR2 SYDVKM. The CDR3 runs 16 residues. The CDR3 is CASTPRGQGFNQPQHF. DNA of the CDR3: TGTGCCAGCACCCCCCGGGGACAGGGGTTCAATCAGCCCCAGCATTTT.

In nucleotides, the CDR3 is TGTGCCAGCAGACAGGACAGGGGCGGCAATCAGCCCCAGCATTTT. Encoded protein: CASRQDRGGNQPQHF. The chain recombines TRBV7-9 with TRBJ1-5; 9 bases are shared with TRBD1. The germline V gene has CDR1 SEHNR and CDR2 FQNEAQ (reference sequence). After removal of 6 bases from V and 2 bases from J, the junction contained 5 bases not matched to a gene. CDR3 length: 15 residues.

A word on this clone: Distinct nucleotide sequences in the sample also encode this CDR3. The J gene is TRBJ1-1, the V gene TRBV5-1, with 10 bases lining up with TRBD1. V gave up 4 bases and J gave up 0 bases; unmatched junction bases: 6. Germline lookup yields CDR1 SGHRS and CDR2 YFSETQ. The CDR3 spans 16 residues. The CDR3 is CASSPGQGGMNTEAFF. Here the CDR3 DNA reads TGCGCCAGCAGCCCCGGACAGGGGGGTATGAACACTGAAGCTTTCTTT.

The J gene is TRBJ2-5, the V gene TRBV6-1; a weak D match, TRBD2 (5 bases). V gave up 2 bases and J gave up 5 bases, with 9 bases separating them. Germline values: CDR1 MNHNS, CDR2 SASEGT. The CDR3 is 13 amino acids. CDR3 residues: CASSERRGETQYF. The CDR3 nucleotides are TGTGCCAGCAGTGAACGCCGAGGGGAGACCCAGTACTTC.

The V gene is TRBV5-1, the J gene TRBJ2-2; D unclear. CDR1 is SGHRS and CDR2 is YFSETQ in the germline V gene. Trimming left V 0 bases short and J 1 base short, with 4 bases between. CDR3 length equals 14 residues. CDR3 loop: CASSLGGNTGELFF. CDR3 nucleotide sequence: TGCGCCAGCAGCTTGGGAGGGAACACCGGGGAGCTGTTTTTT.

There are a few counts of this clone. The V and J genes are TRBV7-6 and TRBJ2-7; a possible D gene is TRBD1 (6 bases). The CDR3 spans 14 residues. CDR1 and CDR2 from the germline V gene are SGHVS and FNYEAQ. Trimming pared 4 bases from V and 2 bases from J, leaving 12 bases between. CDR3 DNA sequence: TGTGCCAGCAGCTACCAGGGGAACACCTACGAGCAGTACTTC. Translation: CASSYQGNTYEQYF. Based on the CDR3 plus reference TRBV7-6 and TRBJ2-7, the full variable domain is GAGVSQSPRYKVTKRGQDVALRCDPISGHVSLYWYRQALGQGPEFLTYFNYEAQQDKSGLPNDRFSAERPEGSISTLTIQRTEQRDSAMYRCASSYQGNTYEQYFGPGTRLTVT.

The rearrangement uses TRBV9 and TRBJ1-1; D gene unclear. V lost 4 bases and J 3 bases, leaving 16 bases between the germline ends. Germline values: CDR1 SGDLS, CDR2 YYNGEE. This CDR3 has 15 residues. CDR3 nucleotide sequence: TGTGCCAGCAGCTCGACCCAACGGACGGACACTGAAGCTTTCTTT. Protein: CASSSTQRTDTEAFF.

The chain joins TRBV14 to TRBJ2-5; D is possibly TRBD1 (6 bases). This CDR3 comprises 15 residues. Trimming pared 2 bases from V and 5 bases from J, leaving 15 bases between. Germline V gene data show CDR1 as SGHDN and CDR2 as FVKESK. The CDR3 nucleotides are TGTGCCAGCAGCCAAACAAAGGGACAAGGGGAGACCCAGTACTTC. It encodes CASSQTKGQGETQYF.

This clone has only one observation. This sequence joins TRBV11-2 and TRBJ2-6; D is uncertain. Germline V CDR1 and CDR2: SGHAT, FQNNGV. The CDR3 is 15 residues long. Trimming pared 2 bases from V and 0 bases from J, leaving 5 bases between. CDR3 sequence (DNA): TGTGCCAGCAGCTTACAACACTCTGGGGCCAACGTCCTGACTTTC. Encoded protein: CASSLQHSGANVLTF.

CDR3 region: CASSDPRVTGGQREQYF. CDR3 sequence (DNA): TGCGCCAGCAGTGACCCCCGCGTGACAGGGGGTCAGAGGGAGCAGTACTTC. The chain combines TRBV10-1 with TRBJ2-7; 9 bases fit TRBD1. This CDR3 is built from 17 residues. Germline loops: CDR1 WNHNN, CDR2 SYGVQD (reference sequence). The V gene end was trimmed by 3 bases and the J gene end by 7 bases; junction bases not matched to a gene: 16.

The gene calls are TRBV7-9 and TRBJ1-1; D not resolved. V shed 5 bases and J shed 1 base, with 11 bases lying between them. The CDR3 is 14 amino acids. From germline, CDR1 is SEHNR and CDR2 FQNEAQ (reference sequence). The CDR3 bases are TGTGCCAGCAGCGAAGAATCTCGGAACACTGAAGCTTTCTTT. Translating it yields CASSEESRNTEAFF.